Sequencing of this T cell receptor beta chain was carried out in a study of blood T cell repertoires in COVID-19. The ends were cut back, 4 bases at V and 9 bases at J, with 22 bases in the middle. The V gene's germline CDR1 is SQVTM and CDR2 ANQGSEA. The length of the CDR3 is 15 residues. Clones were read by immunoSEQ multiplex PCR, and TCRdb kept only the in-frame ones, dropping some. The profile shows around 180,000 clones, 88% of them singletons. The sequence was collected from a woman in her thirties with acute or convalescent COVID-19. Sample: peripheral blood. The V call is TRBV29-1, the J call TRBJ2-1, with D possibly being TRBD2 (6 bases). The CDR3 bases are TGCAGCGTTGCCTTTGGGAGGTCAGCGATCGGTGAGCAGTTCTTC. Translated, it gives CSVAFGRSAIGEQFF.